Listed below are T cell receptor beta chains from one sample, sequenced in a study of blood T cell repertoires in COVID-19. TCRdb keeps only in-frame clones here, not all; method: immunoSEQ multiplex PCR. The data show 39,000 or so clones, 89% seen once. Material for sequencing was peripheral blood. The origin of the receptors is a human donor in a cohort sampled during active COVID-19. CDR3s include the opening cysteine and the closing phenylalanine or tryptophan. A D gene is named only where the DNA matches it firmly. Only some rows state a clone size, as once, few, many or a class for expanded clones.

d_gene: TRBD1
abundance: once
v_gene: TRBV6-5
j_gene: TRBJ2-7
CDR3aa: CASIRGGQGAYEQYF
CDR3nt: TGTGCCAGCATTAGGGGGGGACAGGGCGCCTACGAGCAGTACTTC

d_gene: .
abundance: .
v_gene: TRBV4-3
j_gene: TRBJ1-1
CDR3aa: CASSRTQGPNTEAFF
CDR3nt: TGCGCCAGCAGCCGCACACAGGGACCCAACACTGAAGCTTTCTTT

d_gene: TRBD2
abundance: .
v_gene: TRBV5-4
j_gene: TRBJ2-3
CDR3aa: CASGPGGVADTQYF
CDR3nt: TGTGCCAGCGGACCCGGGGGGGTCGCAGATACGCAGTATTTT

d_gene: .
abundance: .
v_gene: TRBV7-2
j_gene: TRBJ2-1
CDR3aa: CASRRGPGDEQFF
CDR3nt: TGTGCCAGCAGAAGGGGACCGGGGGATGAGCAGTTCTTC

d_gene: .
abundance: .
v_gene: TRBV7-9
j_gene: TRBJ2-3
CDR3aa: CASSLDRSTDTQYF
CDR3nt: TGTGCCAGCAGCCTCGACAGGAGCACAGATACGCAGTATTTT

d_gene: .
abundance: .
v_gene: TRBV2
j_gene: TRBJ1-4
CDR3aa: CASSGLQGKTLLFF
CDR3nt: TGTGCCAGCAGTGGATTGCAGGGAAAAACATTACTGTTTTTT

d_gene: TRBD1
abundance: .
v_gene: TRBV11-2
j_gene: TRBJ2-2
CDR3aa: CASSLYYRDRPNWGGELFF
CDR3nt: TGTGCCAGCAGCTTGTATTATCGGGACAGACCTAATTGGGGCGGGGAGCTGTTTTTT

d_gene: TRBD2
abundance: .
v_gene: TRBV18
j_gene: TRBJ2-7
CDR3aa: CASSPGGRGEQYF
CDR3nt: TGTGCCAGCTCACCGGGCGGGAGAGGGGAGCAGTACTTC

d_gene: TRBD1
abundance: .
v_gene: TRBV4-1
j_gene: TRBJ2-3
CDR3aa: CASSSPGQGKLNTQYF
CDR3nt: TGCGCCAGCAGCTCTCCCGGACAGGGAAAGCTGAATACGCAGTATTTT

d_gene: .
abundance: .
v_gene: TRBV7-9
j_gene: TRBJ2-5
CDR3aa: CASSLRTAETQYF
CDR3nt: TGTGCCAGCAGCTTGCGGACAGCTGAGACCCAGTACTTC

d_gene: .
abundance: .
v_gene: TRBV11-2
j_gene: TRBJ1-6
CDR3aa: CASSPAATSPLHF
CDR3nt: TGTGCCAGCAGCCCCGCGGCGACTTCACCCCTCCACTTT

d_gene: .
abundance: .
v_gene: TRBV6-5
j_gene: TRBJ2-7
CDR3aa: CAAIPRGYEQYF
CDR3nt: TGTGCCGCGATTCCTAGGGGGTACGAGCAGTACTTC

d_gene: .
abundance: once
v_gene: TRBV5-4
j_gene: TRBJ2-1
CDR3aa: CASSLGLGLGGVNEQFF
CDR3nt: TGTGCCAGCAGCTTGGGACTAGGCCTAGGTGGGGTGAATGAGCAGTTCTTC

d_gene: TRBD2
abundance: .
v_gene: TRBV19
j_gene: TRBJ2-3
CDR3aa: CASSIGLAGGTDTQYF
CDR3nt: TGTGCCAGTAGTATAGGATTAGCGGGGGGCACAGATACGCAGTATTTT

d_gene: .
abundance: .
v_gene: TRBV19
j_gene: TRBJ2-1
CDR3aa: CASRSGGSSYNEQFF
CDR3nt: TGTGCCAGTAGGAGCGGAGGTAGCTCCTACAATGAGCAGTTCTTC

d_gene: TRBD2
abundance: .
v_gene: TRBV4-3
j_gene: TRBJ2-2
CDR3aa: CASSQDLSGANTGELFF
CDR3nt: TGCGCCAGCAGCCAAGATCTTAGCGGGGCGAACACCGGGGAGCTGTTTTTT

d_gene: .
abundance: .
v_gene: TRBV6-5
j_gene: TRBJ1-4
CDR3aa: CASSYRGYNEKLFF
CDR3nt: TGTGCCAGCAGTTACAGGGGTTATAATGAAAAACTGTTTTTT

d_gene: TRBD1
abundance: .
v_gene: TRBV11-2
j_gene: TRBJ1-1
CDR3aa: CASSLGQGLVEAFF
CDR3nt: TGTGCCAGCAGCTTGGGACAGGGGTTGGTTGAAGCTTTCTTT

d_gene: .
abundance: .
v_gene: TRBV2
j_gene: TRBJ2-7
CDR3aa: CASSEGSSYEQYF
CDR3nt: TGTGCCAGCAGTGAAGGCAGTTCCTACGAGCAGTACTTC

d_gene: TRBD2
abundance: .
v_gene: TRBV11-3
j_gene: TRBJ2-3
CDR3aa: CASSLGGAGGTDTQYF
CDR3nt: TGTGCCAGCAGCTTAGGAGGTGCGGGGGGGACAGATACGCAGTATTTT

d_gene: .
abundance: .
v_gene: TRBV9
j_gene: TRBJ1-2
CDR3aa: CASSASTDPDYGYTF
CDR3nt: TGTGCCAGCAGCGCATCGACAGACCCGGACTATGGCTACACCTTC

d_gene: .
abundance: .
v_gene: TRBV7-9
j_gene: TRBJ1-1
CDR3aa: CASSFFSQGETEAFF
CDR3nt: TGTGCCAGCAGCTTTTTTTCGCAGGGTGAGACTGAAGCTTTCTTT

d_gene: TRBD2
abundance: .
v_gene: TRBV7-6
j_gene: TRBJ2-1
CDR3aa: CASSLVGGRGSYNEQFF
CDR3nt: TGTGCCAGCAGCTTAGTAGGCGGGAGGGGCTCCTACAATGAGCAGTTCTTC

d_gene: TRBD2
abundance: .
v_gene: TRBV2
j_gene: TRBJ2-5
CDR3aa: CASSVTSGSGETQYF
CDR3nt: TGTGCCAGCAGCGTTACTAGCGGGAGTGGGGAGACCCAGTACTTC

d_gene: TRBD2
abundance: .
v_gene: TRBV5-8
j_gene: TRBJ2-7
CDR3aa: CASSRQREGYEQYF
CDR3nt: TGTGCCAGCAGCCGTCAGCGGGAGGGCTACGAGCAGTACTTC

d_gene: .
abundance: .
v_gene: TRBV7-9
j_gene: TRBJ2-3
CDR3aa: CASSSTRETDTQYF
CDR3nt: TGTGCCAGCAGCTCCACGAGGGAAACAGATACGCAGTATTTT

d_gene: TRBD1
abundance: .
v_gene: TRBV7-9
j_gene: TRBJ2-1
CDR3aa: CASSPSRGNYNEQFF
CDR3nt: TGTGCCAGCAGCCCTTCCAGGGGGAACTACAATGAGCAGTTCTTC

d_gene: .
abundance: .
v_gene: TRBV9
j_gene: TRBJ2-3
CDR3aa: CASSVFGGGSGTQYF
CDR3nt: TGTGCCAGCAGCGTCTTTGGAGGAGGGAGTGGTACGCAGTATTTT